The entry below gives a single T cell receptor beta chain sequence along with its context. Per germline, CDR1 SGHTA and CDR2 FQGTGA. The V and J ends lost 5 bases and 1 base, in that order; junction bases with no gene match: 6. The length of the CDR3 is 15 residues. Study processing details: Amplifying reference gene primers gave estimates of nucleated cell counts. Clones were read by immunoSEQ multiplex PCR, and TCRdb kept only the in-frame ones, dropping some. V, J and clone size were drawn from that table, and D and trimming were deduced from the DNA. The data contain 30,000 to 40,000 clones, approximately 95% of them singletons. This entry belongs to a study of blood T cell repertoires in COVID-19. At the level of the study: Acute and convalescent COVID-19 specimens originated in the United States, Italy and Spain. T cells, B-cell-depleted T cells, or PBMCs supplied cDNA or gDNA.

This chain links TRBV7-3 with TRBJ2-5; 8 bases line up with TRBD2. The sequence derives from a male donor with active COVID-19. Input material: peripheral blood. CDR3 in amino acids: CASSQLGLVQETQYF. The CDR3 DNA reads as TGTGCCAGCAGCCAACTGGGACTAGTCCAAGAGACCCAGTACTTC.